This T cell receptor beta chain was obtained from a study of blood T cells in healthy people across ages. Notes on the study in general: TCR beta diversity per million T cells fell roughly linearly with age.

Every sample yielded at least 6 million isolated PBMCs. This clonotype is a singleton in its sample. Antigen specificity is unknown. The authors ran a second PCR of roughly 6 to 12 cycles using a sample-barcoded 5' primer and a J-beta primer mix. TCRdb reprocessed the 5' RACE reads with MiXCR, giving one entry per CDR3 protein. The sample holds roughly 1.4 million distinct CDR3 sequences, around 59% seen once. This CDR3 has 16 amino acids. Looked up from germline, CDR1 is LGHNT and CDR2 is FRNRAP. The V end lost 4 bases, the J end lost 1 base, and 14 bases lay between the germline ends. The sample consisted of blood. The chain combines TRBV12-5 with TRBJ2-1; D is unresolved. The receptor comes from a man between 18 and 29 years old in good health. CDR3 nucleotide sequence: TGTGCTAGTGGTTCGATTACCAGTGGGTCCTACAATGAGCAGTTCTTC. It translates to CASGSITSGSYNEQFF.